This T cell receptor (beta chain) was identified during a study of regulatory dendritic cells for organ transplantation. V gave up 2 bases and J gave up 0 bases, with 14 bases separating them. There are 16 residues in the CDR3. Germline CDR1 is SGDLS and CDR2 is YYNGEE. Assay used: immunoSEQ multiplex PCR; TCRdb lists only in-frame clones, some missing. The table lists 30,000 or so clones, approximately 81% of them singletons. V and J are TRBV9 and TRBJ1-1; D remains unclear. The sequencing sample was made of naive CD8+ T cells from blood. Subset: CD45RA+ naive T cells. This receptor was taken from a human donor in good health. This CDR3 is CASSVGGVKVNTEAFF. Here the CDR3 DNA reads TGTGCCAGCAGCGTGGGCGGGGTTAAGGTGAACACTGAAGCTTTCTTT.